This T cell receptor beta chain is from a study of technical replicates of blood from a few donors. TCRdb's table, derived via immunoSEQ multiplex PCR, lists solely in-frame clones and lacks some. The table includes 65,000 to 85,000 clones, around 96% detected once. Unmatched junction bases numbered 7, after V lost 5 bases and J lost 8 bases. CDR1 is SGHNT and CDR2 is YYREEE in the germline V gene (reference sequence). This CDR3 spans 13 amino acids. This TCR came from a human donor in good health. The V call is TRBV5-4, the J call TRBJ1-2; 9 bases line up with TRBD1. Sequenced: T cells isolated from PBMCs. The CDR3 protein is CASSTGGARGYTF. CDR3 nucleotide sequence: TGTGCCAGCAGTACAGGGGGCGCTCGGGGCTACACCTTC.